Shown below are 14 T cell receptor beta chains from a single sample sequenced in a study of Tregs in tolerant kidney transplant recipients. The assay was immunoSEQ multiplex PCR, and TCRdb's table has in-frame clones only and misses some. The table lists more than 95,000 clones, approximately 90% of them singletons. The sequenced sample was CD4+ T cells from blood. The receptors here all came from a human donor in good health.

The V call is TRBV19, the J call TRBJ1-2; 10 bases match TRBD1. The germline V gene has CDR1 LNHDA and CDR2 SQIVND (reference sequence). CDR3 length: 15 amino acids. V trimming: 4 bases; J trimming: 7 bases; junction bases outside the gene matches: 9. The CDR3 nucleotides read TGTGCCAGTAGTACCCGGACAGGGGGTTACGGTGGCTACACCTTC. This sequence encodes CASSTRTGGYGGYTF.

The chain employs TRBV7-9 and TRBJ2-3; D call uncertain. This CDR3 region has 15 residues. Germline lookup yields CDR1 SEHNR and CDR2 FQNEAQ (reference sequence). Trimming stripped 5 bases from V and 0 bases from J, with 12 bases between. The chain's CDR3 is CASSRFGTSTDTQYF. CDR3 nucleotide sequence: TGTGCCAGCAGCCGTTTTGGAACGAGCACAGATACGCAGTATTTT.

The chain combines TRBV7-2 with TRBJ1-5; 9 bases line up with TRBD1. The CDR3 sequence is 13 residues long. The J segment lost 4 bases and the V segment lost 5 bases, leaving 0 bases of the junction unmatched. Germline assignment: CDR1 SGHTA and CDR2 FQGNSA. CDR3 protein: CASSGQGNQPQHF. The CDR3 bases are TGTGCCAGCAGCGGACAGGGGAATCAGCCCCAGCATTTT.

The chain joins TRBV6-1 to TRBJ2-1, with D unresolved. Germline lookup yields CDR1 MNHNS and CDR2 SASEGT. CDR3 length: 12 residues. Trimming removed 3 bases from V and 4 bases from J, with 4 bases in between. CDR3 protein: CASSDRYNEQFF. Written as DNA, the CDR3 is TGTGCCAGCAGTGACAGGTACAATGAGCAGTTCTTC.

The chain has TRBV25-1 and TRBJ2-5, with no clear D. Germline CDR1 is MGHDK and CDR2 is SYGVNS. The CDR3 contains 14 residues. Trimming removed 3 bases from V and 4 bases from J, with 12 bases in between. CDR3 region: CASSDLLSGETQYF. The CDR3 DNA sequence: TGTGCCAGCAGTGACCTCCTTTCAGGAGAGACCCAGTACTTC.

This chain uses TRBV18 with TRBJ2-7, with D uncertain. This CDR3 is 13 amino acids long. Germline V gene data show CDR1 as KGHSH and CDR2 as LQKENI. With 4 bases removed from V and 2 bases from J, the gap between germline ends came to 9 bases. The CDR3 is CASSHTETYEQYF. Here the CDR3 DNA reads TGTGCCAGCTCACACACGGAGACCTACGAGCAGTACTTC. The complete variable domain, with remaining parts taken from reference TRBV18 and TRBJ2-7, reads NAGVMQNPRHLVRRRGQEARLRCSPMKGHSHVYWYRQLPEEGLKFMVYLQKENIIDESGMPKERFSAEFPKEGPSILRIQQVVRGDSAAYFCASSHTETYEQYFGPGTRLTVT.

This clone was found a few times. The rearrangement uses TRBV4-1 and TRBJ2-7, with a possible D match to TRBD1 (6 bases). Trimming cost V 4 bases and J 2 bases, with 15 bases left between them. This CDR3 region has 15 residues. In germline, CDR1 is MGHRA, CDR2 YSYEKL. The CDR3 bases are TGCGCCAGCAGCCCTAGGACAGTTGGCCCCTACGAGCAGTACTTC. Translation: CASSPRTVGPYEQYF.

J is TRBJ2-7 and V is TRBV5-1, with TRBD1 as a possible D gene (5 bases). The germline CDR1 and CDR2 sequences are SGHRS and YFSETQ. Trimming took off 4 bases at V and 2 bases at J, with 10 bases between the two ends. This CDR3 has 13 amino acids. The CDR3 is CASSEGETYEQYF. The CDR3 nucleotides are TGCGCCAGCAGCGAAGGGGAAACCTACGAGCAGTACTTC.

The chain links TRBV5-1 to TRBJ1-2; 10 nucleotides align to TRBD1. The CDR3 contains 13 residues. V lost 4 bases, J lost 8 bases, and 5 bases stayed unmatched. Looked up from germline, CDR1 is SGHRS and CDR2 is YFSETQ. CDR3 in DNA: TGCGCCAGCAGCCAGACAGGGGGCCGCGGCTACACCTTC. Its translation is CASSQTGGRGYTF. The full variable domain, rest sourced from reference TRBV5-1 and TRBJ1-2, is KAGVTQTPRYLIKTRGQQVTLSCSPISGHRSVSWYQQTPGQGLQFLFEYFSETQRNKGNFPGRFSGRQFSNSRSEMNVSTLELGDSALYLCASSQTGGRGYTFGSGTRLTVV.

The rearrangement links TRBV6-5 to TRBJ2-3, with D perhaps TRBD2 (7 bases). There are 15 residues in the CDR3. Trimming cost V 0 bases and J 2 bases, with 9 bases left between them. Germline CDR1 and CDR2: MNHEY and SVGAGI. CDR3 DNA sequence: TGTGCCAGCAGTTACTCGGGGGGGCTCACAGATACGCAGTATTTT. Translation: CASSYSGGLTDTQYF.

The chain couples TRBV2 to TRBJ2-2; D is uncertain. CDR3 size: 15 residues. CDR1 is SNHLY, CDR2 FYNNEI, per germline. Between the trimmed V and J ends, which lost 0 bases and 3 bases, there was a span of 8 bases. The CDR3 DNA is TGTGCCAGCAGTGAAGCGAATAGGTACACCGGGGAGCTGTTTTTT. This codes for CASSEANRYTGELFF.

CDR3 bases: TGTGCCAGCAGGAAGACAGTTTTGGGGAGCTTGAATGAGCAGTTCTTC. It translates to CASRKTVLGSLNEQFF. V is TRBV2 and J is TRBJ2-1; D may match TRBD1 or TRBD2 (5 bases each). Deletions cut 6 bases from V and 7 bases from J, with 22 bases between. Germline V gene sequence: CDR1 SNHLY, CDR2 FYNNEI. CDR3 length: 16 amino acids.

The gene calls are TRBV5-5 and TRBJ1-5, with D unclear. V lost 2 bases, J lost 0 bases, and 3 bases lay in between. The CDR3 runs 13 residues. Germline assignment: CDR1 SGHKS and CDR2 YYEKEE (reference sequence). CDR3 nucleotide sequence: TGTGCCAGCAGCTTTGATAGCAATCAGCCCCAGCATTTT. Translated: CASSFDSNQPQHF.

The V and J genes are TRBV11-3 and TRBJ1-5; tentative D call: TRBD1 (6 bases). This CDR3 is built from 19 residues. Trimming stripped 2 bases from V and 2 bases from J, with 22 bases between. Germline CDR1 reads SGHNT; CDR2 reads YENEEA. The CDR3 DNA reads TGTGCCAGCAGCTTAAGCAGGGGAGAGATTCAAGGAGGCAATCAGCCCCAGCATTTT. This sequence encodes CASSLSRGEIQGGNQPQHF.